Shown below are 10 T cell receptor beta chains from a single sample sequenced in a study of shared T cell receptors in the human thymus. The table came from immunoSEQ multiplex PCR; TCRdb's copy has only in-frame clones and leaves some out. The table records more than 550,000 clones, 70% to 90% of them present only once. The same data also went into a second study, on human thymus T cells.

Sequenced sample: thymocytes. Receptors originate from a boy younger than two with a congenital heart defect.

The J gene is TRBJ1-1, the V gene TRBV27; D not certain. The V and J ends lost 5 bases and 4 bases respectively, with 14 bases between them. Germline CDR1 reads MNHEY; CDR2 reads SMNVEV (reference sequence). CDR3 length: 14 amino acids. Here the CDR3 reads CASSPLRNFTEAFF. The CDR3 bases are TGTGCCAGCAGTCCCCTTAGAAACTTCACTGAAGCTTTCTTT.

The genes are TRBV5-6 and TRBJ2-4; TRBD2 aligns across 7 bases. Germline V gene sequence: CDR1 SGHDT, CDR2 YYEEEE. The ends lost 3 bases at V and 0 bases at J; junction bases unmatched: 9. The CDR3 loop spans 17 amino acids. The DNA for the CDR3 is TGTGCCAGCAGCTCGTCGGGACTAAGGTTAGCCAAAAACATTCAGTACTTC. Translated: CASSSSGLRLAKNIQYF.

The V gene is TRBV10-3, the J gene TRBJ1-5, with 7 bases aligning to TRBD1. V trimming: 10 bases; J trimming: 1 base; junction bases outside the gene matches: 16. The CDR3 is 17 residues long. Germline V gene data show CDR1 as ENHRY and CDR2 as SYGVKD. Here the CDR3 reads CATGGGQGERSNQPQHF. DNA for the CDR3: TGTGCCACCGGGGGCGGGCAGGGGGAGAGAAGCAATCAGCCCCAGCATTTT.

The V gene is TRBV28, the J gene TRBJ1-1; a possible D gene is TRBD1 (6 bases). Between the trimmed V and J ends, which lost 5 bases and 0 bases, there was a span of 13 bases. This CDR3 region has 15 residues. Per the germline V gene, CDR1 is MDHEN and CDR2 is SYDVKM. The CDR3 coding sequence is TGTGCCAGCAGTCCACGACAGGACATGAACACTGAAGCTTTCTTT. Its translation: CASSPRQDMNTEAFF.

This chain joins TRBV4-1 and TRBJ1-6; D unclear. V gave up 5 bases and J gave up 7 bases, with 9 bases separating them. The CDR3 is made up of 13 amino acids. Germline V gives CDR1 MGHRA, CDR2 YSYEKL. CDR3 sequence (DNA): TGCGCCAGCAGCAACAGCAAGAATTCACCCCTCCACTTT. Translated, it gives CASSNSKNSPLHF.

V usage is TRBV29-1 and J usage is TRBJ1-2; possible D gene TRBD1, 5 bases. This CDR3 is built from 13 residues. Per germline, CDR1 SQVTM and CDR2 ANQGSEA. The V and J ends lost 6 bases and 6 bases respectively, with 17 bases between them. The CDR3 sequence: CSVTEEGFNGYTF. The CDR3 DNA sequence: TGCAGCGTCACCGAGGAGGGGTTCAATGGCTACACCTTC.

This sequence joins TRBV4-1 and TRBJ1-5, with TRBD1 as a possible D gene (5 bases). The V gene lost 0 bases and the J gene lost 4 bases, with 7 bases spanning the gap. Per germline, CDR1 MGHRA and CDR2 YSYEKL. The CDR3 has 14 residues. The chain's CDR3 is CASSQEGANQPQHF. The DNA of the CDR3 is TGCGCCAGCAGCCAAGAAGGGGCTAATCAGCCCCAGCATTTT.

The genes are TRBV7-9 and TRBJ1-1; D not resolved. This CDR3 has 12 residues. Deletions cut 8 bases from V and 1 base from J, with 8 bases between. The germline V gene encodes CDR1 SEHNR and CDR2 FQNEAQ (reference sequence). CDR3 nucleotides: TGTGCCAGCCGGGAAGAGAACACTGAAGCTTTCTTT. Translated, it gives CASREENTEAFF.

The rearrangement uses TRBV5-1 and TRBJ1-2; 8 bases map to TRBD1. V dropped 4 bases and J dropped 7; count of bases not matched to a gene: 6. The CDR3 runs 13 residues. Germline CDR1 and CDR2: SGHRS and YFSETQ. This CDR3 is CASSERTGFGYTF. The DNA for the CDR3 is TGCGCCAGCAGCGAAAGGACAGGGTTTGGCTACACCTTC.

Details on this clone: Compared with germline, one end of the junction differs, possibly owing to a read error. The V gene is TRBV5-4, the J gene TRBJ2-3, with TRBD1 matching over 12 bases. Germline CDR1 SGHNT, CDR2 YYREEE (reference sequence). CDR3 length equals 19 residues. The DNA for the CDR3 is TGTGCCAGCAGATTGGCCGGGACAGGGGGCGATGGTGGCACAGATACGCAGTATTTT. This encodes CASRLAGTGGDGGTDTQYF.